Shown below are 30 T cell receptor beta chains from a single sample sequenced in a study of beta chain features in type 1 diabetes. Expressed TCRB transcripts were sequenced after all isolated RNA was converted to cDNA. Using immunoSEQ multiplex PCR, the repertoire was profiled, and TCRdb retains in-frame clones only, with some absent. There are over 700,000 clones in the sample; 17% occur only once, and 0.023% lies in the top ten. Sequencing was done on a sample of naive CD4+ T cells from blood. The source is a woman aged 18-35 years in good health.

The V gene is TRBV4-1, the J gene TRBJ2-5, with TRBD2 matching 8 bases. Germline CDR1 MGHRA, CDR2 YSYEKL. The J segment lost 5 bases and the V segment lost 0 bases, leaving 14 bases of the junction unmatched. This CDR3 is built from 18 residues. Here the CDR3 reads CASSQDSRWSGRKETQYF. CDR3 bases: TGCGCCAGCAGCCAAGATTCCCGGTGGAGCGGGAGAAAGGAGACCCAGTACTTC.

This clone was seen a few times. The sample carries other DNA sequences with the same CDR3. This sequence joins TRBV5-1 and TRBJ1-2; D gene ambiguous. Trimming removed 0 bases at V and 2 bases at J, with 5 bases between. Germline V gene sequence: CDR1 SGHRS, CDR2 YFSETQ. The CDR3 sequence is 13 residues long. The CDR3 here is CASSLVGNYGYTF. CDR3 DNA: TGCGCCAGCAGCTTGGTGGGAAACTATGGCTACACCTTC.

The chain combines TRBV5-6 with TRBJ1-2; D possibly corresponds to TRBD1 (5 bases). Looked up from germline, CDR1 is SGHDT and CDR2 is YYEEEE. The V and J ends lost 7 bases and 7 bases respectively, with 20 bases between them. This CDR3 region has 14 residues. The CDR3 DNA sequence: TGTGCCAGCCAGTTTCGGGGGTCCAAACGTGGCTACACCTTC. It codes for CASQFRGSKRGYTF.

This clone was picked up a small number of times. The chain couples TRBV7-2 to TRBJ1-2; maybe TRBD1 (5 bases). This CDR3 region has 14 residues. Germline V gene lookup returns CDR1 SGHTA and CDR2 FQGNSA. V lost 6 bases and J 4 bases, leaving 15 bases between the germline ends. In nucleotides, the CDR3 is TGTGCCAGCAGTCTCCCGGGGACTCTCTATGGCTACACCTTC. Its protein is CASSLPGTLYGYTF. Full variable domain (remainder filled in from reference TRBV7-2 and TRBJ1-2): GAGVSQSPSNKVTEKGKDVELRCDPISGHTALYWYRQSLGQGLEFLIYFQGNSAPDKSGLPSDRFSAERTGGSVSTLTIQRTQQEDSAVYLCASSLPGTLYGYTFGSGTRLTVV.

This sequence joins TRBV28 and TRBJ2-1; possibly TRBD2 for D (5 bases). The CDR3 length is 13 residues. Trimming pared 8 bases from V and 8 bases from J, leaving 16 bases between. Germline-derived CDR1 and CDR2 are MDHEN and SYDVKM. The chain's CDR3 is CASGRRLNYEQFF. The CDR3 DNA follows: TGTGCCAGCGGGAGACGCCTGAACTATGAGCAGTTCTTC.

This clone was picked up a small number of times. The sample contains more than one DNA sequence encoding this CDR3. In DNA form, the CDR3 reads TGTGCCAGCCGGACTAGCGGCAGCACAGATACGCAGTATTTT. Its translation: CASRTSGSTDTQYF. The chain recombines TRBV18 with TRBJ2-3, with 10 bases fitting TRBD2. Germline loops: CDR1 KGHSH, CDR2 LQKENI. The CDR3 has 14 amino acids. Trimming removed 8 bases from V and 0 bases from J; junction bases left unmatched: 2.

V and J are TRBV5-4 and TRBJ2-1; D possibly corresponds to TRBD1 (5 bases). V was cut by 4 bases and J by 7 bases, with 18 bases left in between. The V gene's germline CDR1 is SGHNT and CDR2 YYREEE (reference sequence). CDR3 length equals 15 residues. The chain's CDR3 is CASSLDPASGNEQFF. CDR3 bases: TGTGCCAGCAGCCTAGACCCTGCCTCAGGGAATGAGCAGTTCTTC.

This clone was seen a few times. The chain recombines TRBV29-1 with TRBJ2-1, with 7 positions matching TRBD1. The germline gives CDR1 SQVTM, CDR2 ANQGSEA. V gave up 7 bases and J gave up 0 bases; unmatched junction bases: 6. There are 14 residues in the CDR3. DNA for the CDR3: TGCAGCGACCCCGGGACAGTCTCCTACAATGAGCAGTTCTTC. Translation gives CSDPGTVSYNEQFF.

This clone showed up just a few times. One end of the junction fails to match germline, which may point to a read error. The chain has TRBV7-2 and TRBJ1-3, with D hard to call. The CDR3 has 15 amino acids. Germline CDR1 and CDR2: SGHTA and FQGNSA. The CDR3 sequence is CASSLRPDSGNTIYF. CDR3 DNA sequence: TGCGCCAGCAGCCTGAGACCGGACTCGGGAAACACCATATATTTT.

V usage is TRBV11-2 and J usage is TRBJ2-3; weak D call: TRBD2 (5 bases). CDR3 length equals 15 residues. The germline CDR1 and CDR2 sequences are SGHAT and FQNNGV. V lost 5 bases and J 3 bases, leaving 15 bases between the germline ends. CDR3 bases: TGTGCCAGCAGCGCGAGCGGTAGAAGAACAGATACGCAGTATTTT. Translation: CASSASGRRTDTQYF.

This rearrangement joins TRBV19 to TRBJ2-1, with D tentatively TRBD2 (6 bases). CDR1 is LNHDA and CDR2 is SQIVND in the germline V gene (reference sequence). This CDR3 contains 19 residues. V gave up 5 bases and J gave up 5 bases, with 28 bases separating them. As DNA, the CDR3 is TGTGCCAGTAGTCCCTCCCGGGACTTCGTCTCCCCCTCGCACAATGAGCAGTTCTTC. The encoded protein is CASSPSRDFVSPSHNEQFF.

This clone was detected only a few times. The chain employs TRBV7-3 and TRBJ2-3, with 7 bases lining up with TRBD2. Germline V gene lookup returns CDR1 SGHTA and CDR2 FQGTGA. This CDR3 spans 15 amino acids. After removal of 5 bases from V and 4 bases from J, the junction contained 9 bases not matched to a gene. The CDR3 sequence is CASSPSGRESDTQYF. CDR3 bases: TGTGCCAGCAGCCCCTCGGGGCGGGAGTCAGATACGCAGTATTTT.

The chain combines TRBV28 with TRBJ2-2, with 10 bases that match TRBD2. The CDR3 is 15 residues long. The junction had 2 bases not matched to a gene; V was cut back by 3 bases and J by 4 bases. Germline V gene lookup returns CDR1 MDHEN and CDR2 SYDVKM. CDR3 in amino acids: CASSFLAGVTGELFF. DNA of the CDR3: TGTGCCAGCAGTTTTCTAGCGGGAGTCACCGGGGAGCTGTTTTTT.

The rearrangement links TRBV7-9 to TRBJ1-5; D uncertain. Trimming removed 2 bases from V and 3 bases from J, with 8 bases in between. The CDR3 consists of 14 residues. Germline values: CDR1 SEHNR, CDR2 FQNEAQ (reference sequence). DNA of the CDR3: TGTGCCAGCAGCTTATCTCAGTCCAATCAGCCCCAGCATTTT. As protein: CASSLSQSNQPQHF.

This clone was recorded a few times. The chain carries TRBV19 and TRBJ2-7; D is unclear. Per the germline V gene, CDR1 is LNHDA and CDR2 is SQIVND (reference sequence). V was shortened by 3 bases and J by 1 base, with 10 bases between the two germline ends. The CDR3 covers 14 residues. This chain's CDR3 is CASSMTATSYEQYF. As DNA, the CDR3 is TGTGCCAGTAGTATGACGGCGACTTCCTACGAGCAGTACTTC.

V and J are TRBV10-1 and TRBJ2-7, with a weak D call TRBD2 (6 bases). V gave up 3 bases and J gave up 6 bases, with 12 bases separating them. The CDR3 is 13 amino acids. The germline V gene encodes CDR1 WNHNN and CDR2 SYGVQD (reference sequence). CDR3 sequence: CASSEGGLGEQYF. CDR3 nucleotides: TGCGCCAGCAGTGAAGGAGGGTTGGGCGAGCAGTACTTC.

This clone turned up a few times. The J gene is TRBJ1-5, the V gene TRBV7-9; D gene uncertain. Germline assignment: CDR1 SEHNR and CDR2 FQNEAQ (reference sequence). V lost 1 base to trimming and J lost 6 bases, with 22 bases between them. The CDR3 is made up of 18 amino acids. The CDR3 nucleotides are TGTGCCAGCAGCTTAGGCCGGGAGTCCAGGAATGATCCTCAGCCCCAGCATTTT. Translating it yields CASSLGRESRNDPQPQHF.

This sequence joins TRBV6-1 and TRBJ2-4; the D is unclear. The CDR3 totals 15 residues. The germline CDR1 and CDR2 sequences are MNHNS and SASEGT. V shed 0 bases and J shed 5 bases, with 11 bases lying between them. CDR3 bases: TGTGCCAGCAGTGAAGCCCAGGTACAACAAAACATTCAGTACTTC. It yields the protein CASSEAQVQQNIQYF.

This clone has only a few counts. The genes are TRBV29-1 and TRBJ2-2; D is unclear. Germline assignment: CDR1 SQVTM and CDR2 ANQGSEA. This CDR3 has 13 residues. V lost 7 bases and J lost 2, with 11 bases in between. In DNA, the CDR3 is TGCAGCGGGCGATGGGTTAACACCGGGGAGCTGTTTTTT. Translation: CSGRWVNTGELFF.

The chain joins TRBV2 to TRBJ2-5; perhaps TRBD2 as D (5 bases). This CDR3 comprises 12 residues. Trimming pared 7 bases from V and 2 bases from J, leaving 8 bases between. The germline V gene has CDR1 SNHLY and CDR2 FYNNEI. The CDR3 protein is CASTSGQETQYF. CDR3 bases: TGTGCCAGCACGAGCGGACAAGAGACCCAGTACTTC.

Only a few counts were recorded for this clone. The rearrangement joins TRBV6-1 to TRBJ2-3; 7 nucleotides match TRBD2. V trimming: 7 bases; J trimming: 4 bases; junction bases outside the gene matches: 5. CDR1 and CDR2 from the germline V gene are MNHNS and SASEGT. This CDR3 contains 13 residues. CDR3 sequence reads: CASNPGRSDTQYF. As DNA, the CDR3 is TGTGCCAGCAACCCCGGGAGGTCAGATACGCAGTATTTT.

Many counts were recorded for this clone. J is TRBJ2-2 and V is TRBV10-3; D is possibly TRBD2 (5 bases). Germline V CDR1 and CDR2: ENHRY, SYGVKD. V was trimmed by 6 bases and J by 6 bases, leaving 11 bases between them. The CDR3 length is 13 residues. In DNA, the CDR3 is TGTGCCATCAGCGGAGTAGCGTCCGGGGAGCTGTTTTTT. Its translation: CAISGVASGELFF.

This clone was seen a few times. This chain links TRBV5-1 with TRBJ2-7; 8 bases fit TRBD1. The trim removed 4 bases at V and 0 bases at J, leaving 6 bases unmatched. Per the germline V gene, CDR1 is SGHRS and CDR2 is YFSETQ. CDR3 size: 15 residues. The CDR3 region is CASSPAGTGSYEQYF. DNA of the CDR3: TGCGCCAGCAGCCCGGCTGGGACAGGCTCCTACGAGCAGTACTTC.

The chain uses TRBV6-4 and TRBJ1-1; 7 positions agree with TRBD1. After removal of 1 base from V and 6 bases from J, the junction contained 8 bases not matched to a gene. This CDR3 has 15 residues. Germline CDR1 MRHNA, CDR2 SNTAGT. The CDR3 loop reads CASSDYGNRGAEAFF. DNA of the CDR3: TGTGCCAGCAGTGACTACGGGAACAGGGGCGCTGAAGCTTTCTTT.

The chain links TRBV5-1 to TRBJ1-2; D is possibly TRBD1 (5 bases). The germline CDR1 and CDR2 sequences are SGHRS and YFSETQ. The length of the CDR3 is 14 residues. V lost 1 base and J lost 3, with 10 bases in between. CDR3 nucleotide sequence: TGCGCCAGCAGCTTGTCAGGGAACCACTATGGCTACACCTTC. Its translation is CASSLSGNHYGYTF.

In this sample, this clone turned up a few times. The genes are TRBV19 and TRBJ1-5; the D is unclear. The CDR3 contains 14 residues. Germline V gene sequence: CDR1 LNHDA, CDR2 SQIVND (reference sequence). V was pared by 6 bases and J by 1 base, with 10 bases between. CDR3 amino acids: CASRGGLSNQPQHF. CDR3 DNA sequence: TGTGCCAGTAGGGGCGGCCTGAGCAATCAGCCCCAGCATTTT.

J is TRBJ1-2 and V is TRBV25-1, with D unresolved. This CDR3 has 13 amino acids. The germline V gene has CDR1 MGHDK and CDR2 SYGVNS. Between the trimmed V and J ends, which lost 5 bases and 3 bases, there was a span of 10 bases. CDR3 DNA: TGTGCCAGCAGTACTCCCGGGGACTATGGCTACACCTTC. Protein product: CASSTPGDYGYTF.

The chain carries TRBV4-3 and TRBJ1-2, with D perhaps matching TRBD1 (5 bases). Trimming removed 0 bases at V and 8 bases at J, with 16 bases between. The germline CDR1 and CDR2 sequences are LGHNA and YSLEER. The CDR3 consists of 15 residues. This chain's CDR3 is CASSQDFPGPGGYTF. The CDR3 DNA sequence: TGCGCCAGCAGCCAAGATTTTCCGGGGCCCGGCGGCTACACCTTC.

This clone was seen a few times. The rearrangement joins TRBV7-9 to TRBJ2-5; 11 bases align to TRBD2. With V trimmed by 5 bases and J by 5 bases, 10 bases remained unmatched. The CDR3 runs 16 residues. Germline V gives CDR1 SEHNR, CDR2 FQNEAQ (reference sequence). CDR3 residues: CASSDLAGGPTETQYF. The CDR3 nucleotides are TGTGCCAGCAGCGACCTAGCGGGAGGCCCTACGGAGACCCAGTACTTC.

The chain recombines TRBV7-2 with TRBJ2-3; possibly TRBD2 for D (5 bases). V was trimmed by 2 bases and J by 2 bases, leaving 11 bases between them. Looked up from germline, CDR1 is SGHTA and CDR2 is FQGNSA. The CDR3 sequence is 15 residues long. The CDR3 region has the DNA TGTGCCAGCAGCTTATGGTCTAGCCTCACAGATACGCAGTATTTT. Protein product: CASSLWSSLTDTQYF.